This is a list of T cell receptor beta chains from one sample in a study of cytomegalovirus exposure and HLA in healthy donors. Only in-frame clones appear in the TCRdb table, and some are missing; sequencing was by immunoSEQ multiplex PCR. The data hold under 200,000 clones, with about four fifths observed a single time. The sequencing sample was made of PBMCs. The receptor source for this set is a boy between 2 and 10 years old in good health and CMV-seronegative. The CDR3 runs from the conserved cysteine through the conserved F or W. Fields, in order: CDR3 protein, CDR3 DNA, V gene, D gene, clone size, J gene. D genes are given only for firm matches. A clone size is listed for some rows: how often the clone was seen (once, few, many), or a class if it is expanded.

CDR3: CASSFRRERKDTQYF; DNA: TGTGCCAGCAGCTTTCGGCGGGAGCGGAAAGATACGCAGTATTTT; V: TRBV5-4; D: TRBD2; size: .; J: TRBJ2-3
CDR3: CSAGETQYF; DNA: TGCAGCGCAGGCGAGACCCAGTACTTC; V: TRBV29-1; D: .; size: once; J: TRBJ2-5
CDR3: CASSTTGERTEAFF; DNA: TGTGCCAGCAGTACGACAGGGGAAAGGACTGAAGCTTTCTTT; V: TRBV28; D: TRBD1; size: .; J: TRBJ1-1
CDR3: CASSSQDQETQYF; DNA: TGTGCCAGCAGCTCGCAGGATCAAGAGACCCAGTACTTC; V: TRBV5-4; D: .; size: .; J: TRBJ2-5
CDR3: CASSRRGRASYNEQFF; DNA: TGCGCCAGCAGCCGTAGGGGCAGGGCCTCCTACAATGAGCAGTTCTTC; V: TRBV5-1; D: .; size: .; J: TRBJ2-1
CDR3: CAIRAGTPSNYGYTF; DNA: TGTGCCATCAGAGCCGGGACTCCTTCTAACTATGGCTACACCTTC; V: TRBV10-3; D: .; size: .; J: TRBJ1-2
CDR3: CASSFVAGEAANYGYTF; DNA: TGTGCCAGCAGTTTCGTAGCGGGGGAAGCAGCTAACTATGGCTACACCTTC; V: TRBV27; D: .; size: .; J: TRBJ1-2
CDR3: CASSLLMGLPGLADYRTDTQYF; DNA: TGTGCCAGCAGCCTCCTGATGGGTTTACCGGGACTAGCTGACTATAGGACAGATACGCAGTATTTT; V: TRBV4-2; D: TRBD2; size: .; J: TRBJ2-3
CDR3: CASSLTGLAVTDTQYF; DNA: TGTGCCAGCAGCCTTACCGGACTAGCGGTCACAGATACGCAGTATTTT; V: TRBV13; D: TRBD2; size: .; J: TRBJ2-3
CDR3: CASSLRGWGNEQFF; DNA: TGTGCCAGCAGCTTAAGGGGCTGGGGCAATGAGCAGTTCTTC; V: TRBV13; D: .; size: few; J: TRBJ2-1
CDR3: CASSFSRGQSLNTEAFF; DNA: TGTGCCAGCAGCTTTTCGCGGGGGCAATCTTTGAACACTGAAGCTTTCTTT; V: TRBV5-4; D: .; size: .; J: TRBJ1-1
CDR3: CASSPDQGVAYSGNTIYF; DNA: TGTGCCAGCAGTCCCGACCAAGGGGTCGCGTACTCTGGAAACACCATATATTTT; V: TRBV28; D: .; size: .; J: TRBJ1-3
CDR3: CASSQAQGPLSEAFF; DNA: TGTGCCAGCAGCCAAGCGCAGGGGCCCCTAAGTGAAGCTTTCTTT; V: TRBV9; D: .; size: .; J: TRBJ1-1
CDR3: CASSQSEAGWYEQYF; DNA: TGCGCCAGCAGCCAGAGCGAGGCAGGGTGGTACGAGCAGTACTTC; V: TRBV4-1; D: .; size: .; J: TRBJ2-7
CDR3: CASSLGRNEQYF; DNA: TGTGCCAGCAGCTTGGGGAGAAACGAGCAGTACTTC; V: TRBV7-9; D: .; size: .; J: TRBJ2-7
CDR3: CASSLSQNYGYTF; DNA: TGTGCCAGCAGTTTATCCCAGAACTATGGCTACACCTTC; V: TRBV28; D: .; size: .; J: TRBJ1-2
CDR3: CASSSRGGQVVETQYF; DNA: TGTGCCAGCAGTTCACGGGGGGGCCAGGTCGTAGAGACCCAGTACTTC; V: TRBV9; D: TRBD2; size: .; J: TRBJ2-5
CDR3: CSVGIRGLYYNEQFF; DNA: TGCAGCGTCGGTATACGGGGGTTATACTACAATGAGCAGTTCTTC; V: TRBV29-1; D: .; size: .; J: TRBJ2-1
CDR3: CASSEAGYADTQYF; DNA: TGTGCCAGCAGCGAGGCAGGGTATGCAGATACGCAGTATTTT; V: TRBV7-9; D: .; size: .; J: TRBJ2-3
CDR3: CASSRGTGSTDTQYF; DNA: TGCGCCAGCAGCAGGGGGACAGGTAGCACAGATACGCAGTATTTT; V: TRBV5-1; D: TRBD1; size: .; J: TRBJ2-3
CDR3: CASSEGTMGGNQPQHF; DNA: TGTGCCAGCAGTGAAGGTACGATGGGAGGCAATCAGCCCCAGCATTTT; V: TRBV6-1; D: .; size: .; J: TRBJ1-5
CDR3: CASSSRTNKQETQYF; DNA: TGTGCCAGCAGCTCCCGGACTAACAAACAAGAGACCCAGTACTTC; V: TRBV7-9; D: .; size: .; J: TRBJ2-5
CDR3: CASSDSRGLVTDTQYF; DNA: TGCGCCAGCAGCGACTCGAGAGGATTAGTCACAGATACGCAGTATTTT; V: TRBV4-1; D: .; size: .; J: TRBJ2-3
CDR3: CASSIRGLAVKNPYEQYF; DNA: TGTGCCAGTAGTATACGAGGACTAGCGGTCAAAAACCCCTACGAGCAGTACTTC; V: TRBV19; D: TRBD2; size: .; J: TRBJ2-7
CDR3: CASSQGLAANTDTQYF; DNA: TGCGCCAGCAGCCAAGGTCTAGCGGCAAACACAGATACGCAGTATTTT; V: TRBV4-1; D: TRBD2; size: .; J: TRBJ2-3
CDR3: CASSLASTLREQYF; DNA: TGTGCCAGCAGCTTAGCGTCTACGCTACGGGAGCAGTACTTC; V: TRBV7-9; D: .; size: few; J: TRBJ2-7
CDR3: CASSDMVGVKAKNIQYF; DNA: TGCGCCAGCAGTGACATGGTAGGGGTTAAAGCCAAAAACATTCAGTACTTC; V: TRBV10-2; D: .; size: few; J: TRBJ2-4
CDR3: CAWRVGGPFSNQPQHF; DNA: TGTGCCTGGAGGGTAGGGGGCCCCTTTAGCAATCAGCCCCAGCATTTT; V: TRBV30; D: TRBD1; size: .; J: TRBJ1-5
CDR3: CASSLAQGSINTGELFF; DNA: TGTGCCAGCAGCTTAGCGCAGGGTTCGATCAACACCGGGGAGCTGTTTTTT; V: TRBV7-6; D: .; size: .; J: TRBJ2-2
CDR3: CASNRLASPQETQYF; DNA: TGTGCCAGCAACAGACTAGCCTCTCCCCAAGAGACCCAGTACTTC; V: TRBV6-1; D: TRBD2; size: .; J: TRBJ2-5
CDR3: CAIKPGQGRYTEAFF; DNA: TGTGCCATCAAACCGGGACAGGGGAGGTATACTGAAGCTTTCTTT; V: TRBV10-3; D: TRBD1; size: .; J: TRBJ1-1
CDR3: CASSPYVREFPTNEKLFF; DNA: TGTGCCAGCAGCCCCTACGTGAGGGAATTCCCAACTAATGAAAAACTGTTTTTT; V: TRBV7-6; D: .; size: .; J: TRBJ1-4
CDR3: CASSVSVGDYEQYF; DNA: TGTGCCAGCAGCGTTTCGGTAGGGGACTACGAGCAGTACTTC; V: TRBV9; D: .; size: .; J: TRBJ2-7
CDR3: CASFPGQLNTGELFF; DNA: TGCGCCAGTTTCCCGGGACAGCTCAACACCGGGGAGCTGTTTTTT; V: TRBV5-1; D: TRBD1; size: .; J: TRBJ2-2
CDR3: CASSWGGGEETQYF; DNA: TGCGCCAGCAGCTGGGGGGGCGGGGAAGAGACCCAGTACTTC; V: TRBV5-1; D: .; size: once; J: TRBJ2-5
CDR3: CASSPDRGDPEAFF; DNA: TGTGCCAGCTCGCCAGACAGGGGCGATCCTGAAGCTTTCTTT; V: TRBV18; D: TRBD1; size: .; J: TRBJ1-1
CDR3: CASSLTTGRGTEAFF; DNA: TGCGCCAGCAGCTTGACGACAGGTAGAGGCACTGAAGCTTTCTTT; V: TRBV5-1; D: .; size: few; J: TRBJ1-1
CDR3: CASSQGLRGSGANVLTF; DNA: TGCGCCAGCAGCCAGGGGCTTCGCGGCTCTGGGGCCAACGTCCTGACTTTC; V: TRBV4-1; D: .; size: .; J: TRBJ2-6
CDR3: CASRQETGISSYEQYF; DNA: TGTGCCAGTAGACAGGAAACAGGGATTAGCTCCTACGAGCAGTACTTC; V: TRBV19; D: .; size: .; J: TRBJ2-7
CDR3: CASGQNGPNTEAFF; DNA: TGTGCCAGTGGACAGAATGGGCCGAACACTGAAGCTTTCTTT; V: TRBV6-1; D: .; size: .; J: TRBJ1-1
CDR3: CATTKGTGLSYEQYF; DNA: TGTGCCACAACCAAGGGGACAGGGCTTTCCTACGAGCAGTACTTC; V: TRBV15; D: TRBD1; size: .; J: TRBJ2-7
CDR3: CASSWTGGYSPNEKLFF; DNA: TGCGCCAGCAGCTGGACAGGGGGCTATTCCCCTAATGAAAAACTGTTTTTT; V: TRBV5-1; D: TRBD1; size: few; J: TRBJ1-4
CDR3: CASRPSGRTDTQYF; DNA: TGTGCCAGCAGACCTAGCGGACGCACAGATACGCAGTATTTT; V: TRBV6-1; D: TRBD2; size: .; J: TRBJ2-3
CDR3: CASSPGQGAYEQYF; DNA: TGTGCCAGCTCACCAGGCCAGGGGGCCTACGAGCAGTACTTC; V: TRBV18; D: TRBD1; size: .; J: TRBJ2-7
CDR3: CASSLPTRTDTQYF; DNA: TGTGCCAGCAGTCTCCCGACAAGAACAGATACGCAGTATTTT; V: TRBV27; D: .; size: .; J: TRBJ2-3
CDR3: CASSLSRLAGVQTQYF; DNA: TGTGCCAGCAGCTTAAGTAGACTAGCGGGGGTTCAGACCCAGTACTTC; V: TRBV7-8; D: TRBD2; size: once; J: TRBJ2-5
CDR3: CASRRQGTDTQYF; DNA: TGTGCCAGCAGGAGACAGGGGACAGATACGCAGTATTTT; V: TRBV27; D: TRBD1; size: .; J: TRBJ2-3
CDR3: CASRLHLANTGELFF; DNA: TGTGCCAGCAGACTACACCTAGCGAACACCGGGGAGCTGTTTTTT; V: TRBV2; D: .; size: .; J: TRBJ2-2
CDR3: CASSQVSGVHTEAFF; DNA: TGCGCCAGCAGCCAAGTTTCAGGGGTACACACTGAAGCTTTCTTT; V: TRBV4-1; D: .; size: .; J: TRBJ1-1
CDR3: CASSPESLQETQYF; DNA: TGTGCTAGCAGCCCCGAGTCGTTACAAGAGACCCAGTACTTC; V: TRBV7-7; D: .; size: .; J: TRBJ2-5
CDR3: CASSGGGDEKLFF; DNA: TGTGCCAGCAGTGGAGGGGGCGATGAAAAACTGTTTTTT; V: TRBV27; D: TRBD1; size: .; J: TRBJ1-4
CDR3: CASSVGGGPYEQYF; DNA: TGTGCCAGCAGCGTAGGAGGGGGCCCCTACGAGCAGTACTTC; V: TRBV9; D: TRBD1; size: .; J: TRBJ2-7
CDR3: CASSSRTSGTFSYEQYF; DNA: TGTGCCAGCAGTTCTCGGACTAGCGGGACCTTCTCCTACGAGCAGTACTTC; V: TRBV27; D: TRBD2; size: .; J: TRBJ2-7
CDR3: CASNPGSWGGEQFF; DNA: TGCGCCAGCAACCCGGGGTCCTGGGGAGGTGAGCAGTTCTTC; V: TRBV5-1; D: .; size: .; J: TRBJ2-1